What follows is one T cell receptor beta chain and its context. Its antigen is still unknown. Compared with germline, one end of the junction differs, possibly owing to a read error. Germline CDR1 and CDR2: DFQATT and SNEGSKA (reference sequence). The CDR3 is made up of 14 amino acids. The data stem from a study of T cell repertoires in cytomegalovirus infection. About the research overall: CMV epitopes that were recently identified and HLA-C-restricted were used alongside well-studied HLA-B-restricted ones.

Study observations and caveats: HLA-C-restricted CMV clonotypes gave the most frequent clonotype in two of eight donors.

From the reads, TCRdb called clonotypes with MiXCR, one entry per CDR3 protein. In the table there are 700,000 to 900,000 distinct CDR3 sequences, 25% to 35% of which are singletons. The TCR sequence derives from a human donor in good health (CMV status not recorded). Some clones in this sample may be carry-over from other donors' samples. This specimen consisted of cultured CD8+ T cells from PBMCs, obtained from culture after CMV antigen stimulation. The chain couples TRBV20-1 to TRBJ1-1; D is perhaps TRBD1 (5 bases). CDR3 bases: TGCAGTGCCCGGGACCGGACCATGAACACTGCAGCTTTCTTT. This encodes CSARDRTMNTAAFF.